This T cell receptor (beta chain) was sequenced in a study of human T cells and chemical hapten exposure. Across the study: TCR yields differed between samples (mainly from small differences in pooled library volume).

Individual cDNA molecules had unique molecular identifiers attached to them by the library. Original processing notes: Sample TCR totals centred on a median of 95,638, ranging roughly 23,224 to 690,600. TCRdb re-derived calls from the RACE reads in MiXCR, one entry per CDR3 protein. TCRdb, rather than the study authors, made the V and J calls. The profile shows roughly 75,000 distinct CDR3 sequences, 7% to 9.5% of them singletons. The CDR3 is made up of 15 amino acids. With 0 bases removed from V and 6 bases from J, the gap between germline ends came to 12 bases. Germline CDR1 and CDR2: DFQATT and SNEGSKA (reference sequence). Findings and caveats of the study: Sensitizing to DPC left TCRs with a frequency above 1 in 1000 unaltered.

Regarding time point: healthy volunteer bleed at 6 weeks. Extraction yielded total RNA from whole blood (unfractionated). A note on this clonotype: The target antigen is unknown.

Source material: whole blood. This TCR came from a female donor in good health. Some clones in this sample may be carry-over from other donors' samples. This sequence joins TRBV20-1 and TRBJ1-6; no reliable D call. Written as DNA, the CDR3 is TGCAGTGCTAGAGAATCGGGCAGAACTAATTCACCCCTCCACTTT. It is translated as CSARESGRTNSPLHF.